The 28 T cell receptor beta chains below were found in one sample sequenced in a study of CD8 T cells in ankylosing spondylitis. Using its own MiXCR run on the 5' RACE reads, TCRdb lists one record per CDR3 protein. This sample carries a few hundred thousand distinct CDR3 sequences, more than 5.5% of them seen once, and the ten largest clones take approximately 15%. Which antigens these TCRs recognize remains unknown. General study findings and limits: Several highly homologous variants made up a TCR beta motif, and this motif appeared characteristic of ankylosing spondylitis blood.

The sequenced sample consisted of blood, either unsorted or a sorted T cell fraction (not recorded which). All receptors come from a male donor with ankylosing spondylitis.

This clonotype was counted a few times. The chain employs TRBV4-2 and TRBJ2-1; D is unresolved. Per the germline V gene, CDR1 is LGHNA and CDR2 is YNFKEQ. This CDR3 spans 16 amino acids. Trimming stripped 1 base from V and 0 bases from J, with 10 bases between. CDR3 in DNA: TGTGCCAGCAGCCAAGCGCCCTCCAGCTCCTACAATGAGCAGTTCTTC. Its translation is CASSQAPSSSYNEQFF.

This clonotype occurred many times. The rearrangement links TRBV7-9 to TRBJ2-1; 11 bases align to TRBD2. CDR1 and CDR2 (germline): SEHNR, FQNEAQ (reference sequence). The trim removed 6 bases at V and 9 bases at J, leaving 10 bases unmatched. The CDR3 covers 15 residues. The CDR3 DNA is TGTGCCAGCAGGAGGCTAGCGGGAGGCCGGGTTGAGCAGTTCTTC. Translating it yields CASRRLAGGRVEQFF. Supplemented by reference TRBV7-9 and TRBJ2-1, the full variable domain reads DTGVSQNPRHKITKRGQNVTFRCDPISEHNRLYWYRQTLGQGPEFLTYFQNEAQLEKSRLLSDRFSAERPKGSFSTLEIQRTEQGDSAMYLCASRRLAGGRVEQFFGPGTRLTVL.

Ten or more counts support this clonotype. V usage is TRBV12-3 or TRBV12-4 and J usage is TRBJ1-1; possibly TRBD1 for D (6 bases). Between the trimmed V and J ends, which lost 7 bases and 8 bases, there was a span of 14 bases. The CDR3 is 12 residues long. The CDR3 region is CASITGGGEAFF. CDR3 bases: TGTGCCAGCATCACTGGGGGGGGCGAAGCTTTCTTT.

This clonotype was counted ten times or more. This chain uses TRBV12-3 or TRBV12-4 with TRBJ2-2; D uncertain. V lost 4 bases and J lost 6, with 3 bases in between. The CDR3 runs 11 residues. CDR3 coding DNA: TGTGCCAGCAGTTGGTCCGGGGAGCTGTTTTTT. Protein: CASSWSGELFF.

This clonotype was recorded many times. The chain uses TRBV5-1 and TRBJ1-5; D not resolved. This CDR3 contains 15 residues. With 3 bases removed from V and 7 bases from J, the gap between germline ends came to 17 bases. Looked up from germline, CDR1 is SGHRS and CDR2 is YFSETQ. CDR3 nucleotides: TGCGCCAGCAGCTCCTTAAGGAACAGCCACCAGCCCCAGCATTTT. Amino acids: CASSSLRNSHQPQHF.

This clonotype showed up many times. The chain links TRBV7-6 to TRBJ2-5, with 8 bases fitting TRBD2. The CDR3 is 14 residues long. Germline V gene data show CDR1 as SGHVS and CDR2 as FNYEAQ. Trimming took 5 bases from V and 4 from J; bases not matched to a gene: 6. This CDR3 is CASSPGLGGETQYF. Written as DNA, the CDR3 is TGTGCCAGCAGCCCGGGACTAGGAGGAGAGACCCAGTACTTC.

This clonotype has a count of ten or more. This chain connects TRBV14 to TRBJ2-3; 14 positions agree with TRBD2. The CDR3 is 15 amino acids. The V gene's germline CDR1 is SGHDN and CDR2 FVKESK. J was trimmed by 8 bases and V by 4 bases; bases with no gene match: 5. The CDR3 here is CASSPWTSGRSTQYF. The CDR3 region has the DNA TGTGCCAGCAGCCCCTGGACTAGCGGGAGGAGTACGCAGTATTTT.

The chain links TRBV6-2 or TRBV6-3 to TRBJ1-5, with TRBD1 matching 8 bases. Germline lookup yields CDR1 MNHEY and CDR2 SVGEGT. The CDR3 has 15 residues. V dropped 7 bases and J dropped 4; count of bases not matched to a gene: 9. CDR3 sequence reads: CASTSLWDRNQPQHF. In nucleotides, the CDR3 is TGTGCCAGCACCTCACTTTGGGACAGGAATCAGCCCCAGCATTTT.

This clonotype was picked up many times. The chain employs TRBV25-1 and TRBJ2-3; TRBD1 agrees at 11 bases. Germline V CDR1 and CDR2: MGHDK, SYGVNS. J was trimmed by 0 bases and V by 5 bases; bases with no gene match: 10. The CDR3 runs 18 residues. CDR3 amino acids: CASSQNTGTGGSTDTQYF. DNA of the CDR3: TGTGCCAGCAGTCAAAACACCGGGACAGGGGGTAGCACAGATACGCAGTATTTT.

The chain recombines TRBV20-1 with TRBJ1-5; no clear D. Per germline, CDR1 DFQATT and CDR2 SNEGSKA (reference sequence). CDR3 size: 15 residues. The V end lost 0 bases, the J end lost 2 bases, and 11 bases lay between the germline ends. The DNA of the CDR3 is TGCAGTGCTAGAGACGAGGTAATTGGCAATCAGCCCCAGCATTTT. This gives the protein CSARDEVIGNQPQHF.

This clonotype has a count of ten or more. V is TRBV7-9 and J is TRBJ1-2, with D perhaps TRBD1 (6 bases). The CDR3 extends over 12 amino acids. Germline V gene data show CDR1 as SEHNR and CDR2 as FQNEAQ (reference sequence). The germline V and J ends were trimmed by 7 bases and 6 bases, with 12 bases remaining between them. CDR3 protein: CASTPQGNGYTF. The CDR3 DNA sequence: TGTGCCAGCACTCCCCAGGGGAATGGCTACACCTTC.

This clonotype was recorded at least ten times. The rearrangement links TRBV20-1 to TRBJ1-2, with D maybe TRBD1 (5 bases). CDR1 and CDR2 from the germline V gene are DFQATT and SNEGSKA (reference sequence). V lost 0 bases, J lost 6 bases, and 17 bases lay in between. The CDR3 contains 15 residues. CDR3 protein: CSARDRDAGPHGYTF. DNA for the CDR3: TGCAGTGCTAGAGATCGGGACGCAGGACCCCATGGCTACACCTTC.

In its sample, this clonotype was seen a few times. The rearrangement joins TRBV7-9 to TRBJ2-1, with D hard to call. The V and J ends lost 6 bases and 8 bases respectively, with 11 bases between them. Germline V gene lookup returns CDR1 SEHNR and CDR2 FQNEAQ (reference sequence). The CDR3 runs 12 residues. The CDR3 DNA follows: TGTGCCAGCAGGACGTTGGGCGATGAGCAGTTCTTC. Amino acids: CASRTLGDEQFF.

This clonotype was observed at least ten times. The chain combines TRBV7-6 with TRBJ1-5; D may be TRBD1 (6 bases). The CDR3 contains 14 residues. Trimming left V 5 bases short and J 4 bases short, with 12 bases between. The V gene's germline CDR1 is SGHVS and CDR2 FNYEAQ. In DNA form, the CDR3 reads TGTGCCAGCAGCCCCAGAGGGGGGAATCAGCCCCAGCATTTT. Residues: CASSPRGGNQPQHF.

At least ten counts were recorded for this clonotype. The chain has TRBV6-1 and TRBJ2-7; unclear D gene. The V gene's germline CDR1 is MNHNS and CDR2 SASEGT. The CDR3 is 14 residues long. Trimming cost V 8 bases and J 3 bases, with 17 bases left between them. CDR3 sequence (DNA): TGTGCCAGCCAGACCTCCTCGAAATACTACGAGCAGTACTTC. Its translation: CASQTSSKYYEQYF.

This clonotype has more than one count but fewer than ten. V and J are TRBV20-1 and TRBJ1-2; D is unresolved. The CDR3 spans 14 residues. In germline, CDR1 is DFQATT, CDR2 SNEGSKA (reference sequence). Deletions cut 2 bases from V and 2 bases from J, with 12 bases between. Written as DNA, the CDR3 is TGCAGTGCTAGAACCCGACTGGGGAACTATGGCTACACCTTC. Translating it yields CSARTRLGNYGYTF.

This clonotype occurred many times. The rearrangement uses TRBV2 and TRBJ1-5; no reliable D call. This CDR3 has 15 residues. The germline V gene encodes CDR1 SNHLY and CDR2 FYNNEI. V dropped 1 base and J dropped 0 bases, with 7 bases sitting between them. The CDR3 is CASSEGSHSNQPQHF. The CDR3 region has the DNA TGTGCCAGCAGTGAAGGCAGTCATAGCAATCAGCCCCAGCATTTT.

At least ten counts were recorded for this clonotype. This chain connects TRBV7-9 to TRBJ1-1; D is unresolved. This CDR3 contains 14 residues. The germline gives CDR1 SEHNR, CDR2 FQNEAQ (reference sequence). V was pared by 1 base and J by 4 bases, with 10 bases between. The CDR3 DNA sequence: TGTGCCAGCAGCTTAGAAGACCTGACCACTGAAGCTTTCTTT. Its protein is CASSLEDLTTEAFF. The full variable domain, rest sourced from reference TRBV7-9 and TRBJ1-1, is DTGVSQNPRHKITKRGQNVTFRCDPISEHNRLYWYRQTLGQGPEFLTYFQNEAQLEKSRLLSDRFSAERPKGSFSTLEIQRTEQGDSAMYLCASSLEDLTTEAFFGQGTRLTVV.

This clonotype has a count of ten or more. The CDR3 is CASSLGSGRADNEQFF. CDR3 coding DNA: TGTGCCAGCAGCTTGGGATCCGGGAGGGCCGATAATGAGCAGTTCTTC. The chain combines TRBV11-2 with TRBJ2-1, with 8 bases that match TRBD2. Trimming took 3 bases from V and 7 from J; bases not matched to a gene: 11. The CDR3 is made up of 16 amino acids. Germline V lookup: CDR1 SGHAT, CDR2 FQNNGV.

Ten or more counts support this clonotype. This chain connects TRBV20-1 to TRBJ2-1; TRBD2 matches at 7 bases. V was clipped by 3 bases and J by 4 bases; unmatched bases: 9. The CDR3 has 15 amino acids. Germline V gene sequence: CDR1 DFQATT, CDR2 SNEGSKA (reference sequence). The CDR3 DNA reads TGCAGTGCTAGCTCTCTAGCGGATAAGTACAATGAGCAGTTCTTC. Protein product: CSASSLADKYNEQFF.

This clonotype has at least ten counts. This chain connects TRBV21-1 to TRBJ2-3; no check of the table's D call, TRBD1, against the DNA was made. TRBV21-1 is classified as a pseudogene. The CDR3 spans 16 residues. CDR3 protein: CASSNDDRESTDTQYF. DNA for the CDR3: TGTGCCAGCAGCAATGACGACAGGGAGAGCACAGATACGCAGTATTTT.

This chain links TRBV6-1 with TRBJ2-7, with 8 positions matching TRBD1. The CDR3 covers 13 residues. After removal of 6 bases from V and 7 bases from J, the junction contained 8 bases not matched to a gene. Germline CDR1 reads MNHNS; CDR2 reads SASEGT. This CDR3 is CASRQTGEREQYF. DNA of the CDR3: TGTGCCAGCAGGCAGACAGGGGAGAGGGAGCAGTACTTC.

This clonotype turned up a few times. The genes are TRBV27 and TRBJ2-7; 9 bases map to TRBD2. Germline trimming cut 7 bases from V and 4 bases from J; bases unmatched to any gene: 11. Per the germline V gene, CDR1 is MNHEY and CDR2 is SMNVEV (reference sequence). The CDR3 runs 15 residues. This CDR3 reads CASKMAGGPGYEQYF. DNA for the CDR3: TGTGCCAGCAAAATGGCGGGAGGGCCAGGGTACGAGCAGTACTTC.

In this sample, this clonotype turned up many times. The rearrangement links TRBV6-2 or TRBV6-3 to TRBJ2-7; possibly TRBD1 for D (6 bases). The CDR3 is 16 amino acids. CDR1 and CDR2 from the germline V gene are MNHEY and SVGEGT. V lost 0 bases and J 5 bases, leaving 17 bases between the germline ends. The CDR3 nucleotides read TGTGCCAGCAGTTACTCGTCCCAGGGGATCGGTGACGAGCAGTACTTC. This sequence encodes CASSYSSQGIGDEQYF.

This clonotype was detected many times. V and J are TRBV4-1 and TRBJ2-7; a possible D gene is TRBD1 (5 bases). The CDR3 has 14 residues. Trimming took 0 bases from V and 6 from J, leaving 12 bases between them. CDR1 and CDR2 (germline): MGHRA, YSYEKL. The CDR3 region is CASSQDRYTGEQYF. CDR3 DNA: TGCGCCAGCAGCCAAGATCGATATACAGGCGAGCAGTACTTC.

The chain has TRBV7-9 and TRBJ2-7, with D perhaps matching TRBD1 (6 bases). CDR3 length: 13 residues. Trimming stripped 3 bases from V and 5 bases from J, with 11 bases between. The germline V gene encodes CDR1 SEHNR and CDR2 FQNEAQ (reference sequence). The CDR3 loop is CASSFQGNDEQYF. DNA of the CDR3: TGTGCCAGCAGCTTTCAGGGGAACGACGAGCAGTACTTC.

This rearrangement joins TRBV11-2 to TRBJ1-1; 8 bases match TRBD1. Unmatched junction bases numbered 7, after V lost 8 bases and J lost 5 bases. The CDR3 spans 13 residues. In germline, CDR1 is SGHAT, CDR2 FQNNGV. The CDR3, as DNA: TGTGCCAGCGGATCGACAGGGGAGACTGAAGCTTTCTTT. Translating gives CASGSTGETEAFF.

This clonotype was found many times. This chain uses TRBV29-1 with TRBJ2-1; tentatively, D is TRBD2 (5 bases). Germline CDR1 is SQVTM and CDR2 is ANQGSEA. The V and J ends lost 1 base and 6 bases respectively, with 13 bases between them. The CDR3 has 14 amino acids. The CDR3 bases are TGCAGCGTTGAAGTACTAGGAAGTGGCAATGAGCAGTTCTTC. Translation gives CSVEVLGSGNEQFF.